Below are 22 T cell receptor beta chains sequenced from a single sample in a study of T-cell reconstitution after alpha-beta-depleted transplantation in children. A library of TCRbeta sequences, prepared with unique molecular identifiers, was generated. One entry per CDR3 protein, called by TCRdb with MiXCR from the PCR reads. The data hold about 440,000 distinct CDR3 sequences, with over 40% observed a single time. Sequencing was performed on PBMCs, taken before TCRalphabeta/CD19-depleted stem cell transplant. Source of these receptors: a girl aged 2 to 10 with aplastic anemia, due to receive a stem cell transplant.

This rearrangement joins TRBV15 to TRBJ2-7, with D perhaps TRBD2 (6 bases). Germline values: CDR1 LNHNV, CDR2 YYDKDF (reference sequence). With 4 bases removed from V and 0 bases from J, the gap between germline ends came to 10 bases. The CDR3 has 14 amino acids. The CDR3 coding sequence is TGTGCCACCAGCATTAGCGGAAACTCCTACGAGCAGTACTTC. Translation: CATSISGNSYEQYF.

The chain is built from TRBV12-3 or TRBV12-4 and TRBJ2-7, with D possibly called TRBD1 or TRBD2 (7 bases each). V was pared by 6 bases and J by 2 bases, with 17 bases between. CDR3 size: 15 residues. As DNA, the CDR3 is TGTGCCAGCAGCCCACAGGGGAGGGAGGCCTACGAGCAGTACTTC. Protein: CASSPQGREAYEQYF.

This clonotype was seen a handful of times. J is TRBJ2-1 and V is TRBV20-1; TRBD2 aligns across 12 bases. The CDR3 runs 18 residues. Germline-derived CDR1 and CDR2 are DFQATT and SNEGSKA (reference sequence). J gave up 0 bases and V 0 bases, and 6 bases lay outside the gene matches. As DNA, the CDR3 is TGCAGTGCTAGAGATGGACTAGCGGGATCGTACTCCTACAATGAGCAGTTCTTC. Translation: CSARDGLAGSYSYNEQFF.

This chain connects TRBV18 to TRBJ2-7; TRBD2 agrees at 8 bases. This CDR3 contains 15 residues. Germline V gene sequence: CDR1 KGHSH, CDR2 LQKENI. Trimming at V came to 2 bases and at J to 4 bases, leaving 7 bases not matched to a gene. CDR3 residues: CASSPYSGREYEQYF. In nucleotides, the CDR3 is TGTGCCAGCTCACCATATTCCGGGAGGGAGTACGAGCAGTACTTC.

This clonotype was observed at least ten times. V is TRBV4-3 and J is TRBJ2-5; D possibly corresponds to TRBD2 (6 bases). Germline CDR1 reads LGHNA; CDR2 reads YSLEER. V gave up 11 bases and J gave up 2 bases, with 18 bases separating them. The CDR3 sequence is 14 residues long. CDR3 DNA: TGCGCCGACAGAAAGGGGCGGGATCAAGAGACCCAGTACTTC. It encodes CADRKGRDQETQYF.

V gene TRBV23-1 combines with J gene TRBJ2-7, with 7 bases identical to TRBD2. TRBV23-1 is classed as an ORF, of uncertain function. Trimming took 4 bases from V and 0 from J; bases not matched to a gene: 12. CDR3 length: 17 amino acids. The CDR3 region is CASSPRRGGVGSYEQYF. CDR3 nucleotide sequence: TGCGCCAGCAGTCCGAGGAGGGGAGGGGTAGGCTCCTACGAGCAGTACTTC.

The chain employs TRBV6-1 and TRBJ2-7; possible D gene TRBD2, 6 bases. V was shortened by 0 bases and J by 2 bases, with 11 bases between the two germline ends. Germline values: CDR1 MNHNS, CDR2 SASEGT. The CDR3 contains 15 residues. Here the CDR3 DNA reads TGTGCCAGCAGTGAAGCTCCGGCGGGGACCTACGAGCAGTACTTC. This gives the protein CASSEAPAGTYEQYF.

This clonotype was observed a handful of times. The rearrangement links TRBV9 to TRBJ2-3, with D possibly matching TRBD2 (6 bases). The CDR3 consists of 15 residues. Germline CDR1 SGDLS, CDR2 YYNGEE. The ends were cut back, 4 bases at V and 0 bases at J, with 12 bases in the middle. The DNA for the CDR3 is TGTGCCAGCAGCCCGGGGGACCGTAGCACAGATACGCAGTATTTT. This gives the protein CASSPGDRSTDTQYF.

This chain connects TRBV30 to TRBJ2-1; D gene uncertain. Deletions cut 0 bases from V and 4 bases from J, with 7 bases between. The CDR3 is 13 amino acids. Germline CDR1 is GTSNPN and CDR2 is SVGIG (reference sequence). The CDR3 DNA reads TGTGCCTGGAGTGTAGGAAGATACAATGAGCAGTTCTTC. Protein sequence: CAWSVGRYNEQFF.

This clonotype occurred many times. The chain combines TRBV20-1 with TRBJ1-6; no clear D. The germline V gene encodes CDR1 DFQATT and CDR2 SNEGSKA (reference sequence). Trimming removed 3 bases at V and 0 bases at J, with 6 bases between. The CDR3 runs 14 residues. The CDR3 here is CSASYSSYNSPLHF. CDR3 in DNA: TGCAGTGCTAGTTATAGCTCCTATAATTCACCCCTCCACTTT.

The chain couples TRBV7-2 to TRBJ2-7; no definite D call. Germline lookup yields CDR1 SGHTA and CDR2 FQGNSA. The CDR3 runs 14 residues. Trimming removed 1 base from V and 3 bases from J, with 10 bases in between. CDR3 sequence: CASSLVDGIYEQYF. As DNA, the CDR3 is TGTGCCAGCAGCTTAGTAGATGGAATCTACGAGCAGTACTTC.

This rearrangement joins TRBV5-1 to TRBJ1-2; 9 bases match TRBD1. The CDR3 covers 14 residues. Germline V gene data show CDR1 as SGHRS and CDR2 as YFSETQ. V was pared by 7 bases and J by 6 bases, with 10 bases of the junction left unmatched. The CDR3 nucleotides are TGCGCCAGCGGTTTCCGACAGGGGGAGGATGGCTACACCTTC. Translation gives CASGFRQGEDGYTF. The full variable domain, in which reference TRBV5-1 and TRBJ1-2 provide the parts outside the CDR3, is KAGVTQTPRYLIKTRGQQVTLSCSPISGHRSVSWYQQTPGQGLQFLFEYFSETQRNKGNFPGRFSGRQFSNSRSEMNVSTLELGDSALYLCASGFRQGEDGYTFGSGTRLTVV.

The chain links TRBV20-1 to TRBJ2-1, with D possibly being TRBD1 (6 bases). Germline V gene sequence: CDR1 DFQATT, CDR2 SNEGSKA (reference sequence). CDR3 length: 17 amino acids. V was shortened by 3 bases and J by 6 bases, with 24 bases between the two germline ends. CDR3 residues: CSASHPPYRDSGNEQFF. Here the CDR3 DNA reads TGCAGTGCTAGCCACCCACCGTACAGGGATTCTGGCAATGAGCAGTTCTTC.

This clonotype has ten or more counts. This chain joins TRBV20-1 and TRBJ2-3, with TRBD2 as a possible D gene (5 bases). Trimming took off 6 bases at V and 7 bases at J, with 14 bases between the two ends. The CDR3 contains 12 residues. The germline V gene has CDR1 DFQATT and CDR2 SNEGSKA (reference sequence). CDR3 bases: TGCAGTGCAGAGATTGGACTGAATACGCAGTATTTT. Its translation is CSAEIGLNTQYF.

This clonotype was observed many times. CDR3 residues: CASSVRTAQETQYF. DNA for the CDR3: TGTGCCAGCAGCGTGCGGACTGCTCAAGAGACCCAGTACTTC. This rearrangement joins TRBV7-2 to TRBJ2-5, with a tentative D call TRBD2 (5 bases). V was trimmed by 5 bases and J by 2 bases, leaving 12 bases between them. Looked up from germline, CDR1 is SGHTA and CDR2 is FQGNSA. The CDR3 extends over 14 amino acids.

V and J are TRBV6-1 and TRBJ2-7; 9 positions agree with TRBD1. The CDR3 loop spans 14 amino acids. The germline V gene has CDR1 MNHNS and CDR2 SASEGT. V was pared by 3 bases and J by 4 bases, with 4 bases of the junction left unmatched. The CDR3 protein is CASSDRDRAYEQYF. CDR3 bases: TGTGCCAGCAGTGATCGGGACAGGGCGTACGAGCAGTACTTC.

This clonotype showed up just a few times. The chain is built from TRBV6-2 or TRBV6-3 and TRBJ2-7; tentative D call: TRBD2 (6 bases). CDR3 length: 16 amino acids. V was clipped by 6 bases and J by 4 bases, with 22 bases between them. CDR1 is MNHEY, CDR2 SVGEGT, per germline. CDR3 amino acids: CASSARDSPAGYEQYF. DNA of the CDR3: TGTGCCAGCAGCGCCCGGGACTCCCCAGCAGGATACGAGCAGTACTTC.

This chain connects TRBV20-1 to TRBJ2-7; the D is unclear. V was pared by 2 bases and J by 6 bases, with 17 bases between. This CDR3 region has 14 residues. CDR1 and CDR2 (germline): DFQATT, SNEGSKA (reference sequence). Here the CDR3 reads CSARTLRKGLEQYF. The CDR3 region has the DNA TGCAGTGCTAGAACTCTCCGAAAAGGGCTCGAGCAGTACTTC.

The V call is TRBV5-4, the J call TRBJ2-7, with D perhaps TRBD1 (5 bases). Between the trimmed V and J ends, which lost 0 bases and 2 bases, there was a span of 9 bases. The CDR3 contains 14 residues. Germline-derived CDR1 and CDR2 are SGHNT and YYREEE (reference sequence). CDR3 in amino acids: CASSLAQDPYEQYF. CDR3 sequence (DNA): TGTGCCAGCAGCTTGGCACAGGACCCCTACGAGCAGTACTTC.

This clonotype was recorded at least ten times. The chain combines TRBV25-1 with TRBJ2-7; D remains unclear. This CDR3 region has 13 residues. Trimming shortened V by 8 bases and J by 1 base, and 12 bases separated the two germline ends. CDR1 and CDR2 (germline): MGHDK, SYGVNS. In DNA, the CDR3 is TGTGCCAGCGGGTTAACGGATTCCTACGAGCAGTACTTC. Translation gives CASGLTDSYEQYF.

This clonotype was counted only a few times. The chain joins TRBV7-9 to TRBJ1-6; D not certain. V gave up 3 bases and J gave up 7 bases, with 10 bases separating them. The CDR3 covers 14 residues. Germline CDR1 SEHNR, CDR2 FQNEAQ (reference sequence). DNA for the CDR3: TGTGCCAGCAGCTTGGCGCAGAGAAATTCACCCCTCCACTTT. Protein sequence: CASSLAQRNSPLHF.

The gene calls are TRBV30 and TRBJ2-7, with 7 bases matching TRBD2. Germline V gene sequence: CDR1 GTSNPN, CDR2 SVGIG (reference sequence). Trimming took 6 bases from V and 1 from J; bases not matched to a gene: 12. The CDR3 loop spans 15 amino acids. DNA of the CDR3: TGTGCCTGCTCAAGGATGGCTAGCGGATCCTACGAGCAGTACTTC. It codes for CACSRMASGSYEQYF.